The clone carrying this T cell receptor beta chain showed up many times. This sample was included in a study of T cells in Graves' hyperthyroidism and ophthalmopathy. Amplification of TCR beta CDR3 regions was performed using RNA transcripts as template. In the first-round RT-PCR of the TCR CDR3, the HTBI primer set was used. From the multiplex PCR reads, TCRdb called clonotypes with MiXCR, one entry per CDR3 protein. The sample carries about 270,000 distinct CDR3 sequences, 24% recorded once. CDR3 length: 13 amino acids. V was shortened by 6 bases and J by 4 bases, with 12 bases between the two germline ends. CDR1 is MDHEN and CDR2 is SYDVKM in the germline V gene.

The origin of this receptor is a woman in her 40s with Graves' ophthalmopathy. The chain carries TRBV28 and TRBJ1-2; perhaps TRBD1 as D (6 bases). Input material: blood. As DNA, the CDR3 is TGTGCCAGCAGCTCTGGACAGTTCTATGGCTACACCTTC. Translated: CASSSGQFYGYTF.